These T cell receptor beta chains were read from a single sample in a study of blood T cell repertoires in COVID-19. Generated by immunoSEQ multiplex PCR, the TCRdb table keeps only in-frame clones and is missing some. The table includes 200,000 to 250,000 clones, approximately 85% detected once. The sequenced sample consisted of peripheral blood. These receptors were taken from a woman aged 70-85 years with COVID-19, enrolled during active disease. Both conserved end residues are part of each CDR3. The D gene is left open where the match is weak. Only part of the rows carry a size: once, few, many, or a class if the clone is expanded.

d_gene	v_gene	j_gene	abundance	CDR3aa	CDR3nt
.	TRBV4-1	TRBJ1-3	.	CASSHIRPGNTIYF	TGCGCCAGCAGCCATATCCGTCCTGGAAACACCATATATTTT
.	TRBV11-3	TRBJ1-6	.	CASSPRVISNSPLHF	TGTGCCAGCAGCCCCAGGGTGATAAGTAATTCACCCCTCCACTTT
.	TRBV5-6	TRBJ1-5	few	CASSQGGSYQPQHF	TGTGCCAGCAGCCAAGGGGGATCGTATCAGCCCCAGCATTTT
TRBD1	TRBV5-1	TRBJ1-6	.	CASSLEGAGSSYNSPLHF	TGCGCCAGCAGCTTGGAGGGGGCAGGGAGCTCCTATAATTCACCCCTCCACTTT
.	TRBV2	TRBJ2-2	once	CASSATGFEGGELFF	TGTGCCAGCAGTGCAACAGGGTTTGAAGGCGGGGAGCTGTTTTTT
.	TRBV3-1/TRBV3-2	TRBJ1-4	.	CASRSGNEKLFF	TGTGCCAGCAGGTCCGGGAATGAAAAACTGTTTTTT
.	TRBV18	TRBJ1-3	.	CASSQNLDKIGNTIYF	TGTGCCAGCTCACAAAATTTGGACAAGATAGGAAACACCATATATTTT
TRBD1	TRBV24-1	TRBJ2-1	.	CATSDAGTGGPGGYNEQFF	TGTGCCACCAGTGACGCCGGGACAGGGGGCCCAGGTGGCTACAATGAGCAGTTCTTC
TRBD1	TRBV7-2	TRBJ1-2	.	CASSASGQGWYGYTF	TGTGCCAGCAGCGCTTCGGGACAGGGTTGGTATGGCTACACCTTC
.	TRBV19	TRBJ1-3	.	CASSPRTQSGNTIYF	TGTGCCAGTAGTCCCCGGACTCAATCTGGAAACACCATATATTTT
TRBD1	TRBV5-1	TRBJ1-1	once	CASKVQGAAGNTEAFF	TGCGCCAGCAAGGTGCAGGGGGCGGCAGGGAACACTGAAGCTTTCTTT
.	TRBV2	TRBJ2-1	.	CASSGGQRGINEQFF	TGTGCCAGCAGTGGGGGGCAACGTGGAATCAATGAGCAGTTCTTC
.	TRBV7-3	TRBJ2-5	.	CASSLMGSFGETQYF	TGTGCCAGCAGCTTAATGGGCAGCTTCGGAGAGACCCAGTACTTC
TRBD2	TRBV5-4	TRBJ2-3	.	CASSLVAGRAGGRTDTQYF	TGTGCCAGCAGCTTGGTAGCGGGGCGAGCGGGGGGGCGCACAGATACGCAGTATTTT
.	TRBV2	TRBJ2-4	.	CASSRRQGTNVGIQYF	TGTGCCAGCAGTAGAAGGCAGGGGACTAATGTTGGCATTCAGTACTTC
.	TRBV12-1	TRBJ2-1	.	CASSFVVAGGYNEQFF	TGTGCCAGCAGCTTTGTGGTAGCGGGGGGTTACAATGAGCAGTTCTTC
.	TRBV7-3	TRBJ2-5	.	CASSSGAQETQYF	TGTGCCAGCAGCTCGGGAGCCCAAGAGACCCAGTACTTC
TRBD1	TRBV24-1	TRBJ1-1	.	CATSDPNRGPNTEAFF	TGTGCCACCAGTGACCCAAACAGGGGGCCGAACACTGAAGCTTTCTTT
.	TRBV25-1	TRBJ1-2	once	CASSGGITGYTF	TGTGCCAGCAGTGGGGGCATTACTGGCTACACCTTC
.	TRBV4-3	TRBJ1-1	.	CASSQGGYASQGKNTEAFF	TGCGCCAGCAGCCAAGGAGGTTACGCCTCACAGGGCAAGAACACTGAAGCTTTCTTT
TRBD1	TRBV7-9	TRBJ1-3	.	CASSLGQGIFSGNTIYF	TGTGCCAGCAGCCTCGGACAGGGGATATTCTCTGGAAACACCATATATTTT
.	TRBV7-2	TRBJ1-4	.	CASSLRTDNEKLFF	TGTGCCAGCAGCCTAAGGACAGACAATGAAAAACTGTTTTTT
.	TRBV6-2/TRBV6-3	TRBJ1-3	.	CASSYLMRQNSGNTIYF	TGTGCCAGCAGTTACTTGATGCGACAAAACTCTGGAAACACCATATATTTT
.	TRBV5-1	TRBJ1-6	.	CASSLEPDSPLHF	TGCGCCAGCAGCTTGGAGCCTGATTCACCCCTCCACTTT
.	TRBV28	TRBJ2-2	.	CASKRIRTGELFF	TGTGCCAGCAAAAGAATCCGGACCGGGGAGCTGTTTTTT
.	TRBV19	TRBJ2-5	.	CASSNREETQYF	TGTGCCAGTAGTAACAGGGAAGAGACCCAGTACTTC
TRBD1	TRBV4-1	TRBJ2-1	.	CASSQKTGDLREQFF	TGCGCCAGCAGCCAAAAGACAGGGGATTTACGTGAGCAGTTCTTC
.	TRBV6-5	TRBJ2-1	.	CASSYISSGPNNEQFF	TGTGCCAGCAGTTACATTTCGAGCGGGCCGAACAATGAGCAGTTCTTC
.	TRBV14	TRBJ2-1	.	CASSQRGWNEQFF	TGTGCCAGCAGCCAACGGGGGTGGAATGAGCAGTTCTTC
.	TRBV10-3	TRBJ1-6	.	CAISESPGVGSSPLHF	TGTGCCATCAGTGAGTCACCCGGGGTAGGAAGTTCACCCCTCCACTTT
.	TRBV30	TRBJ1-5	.	CAWRASGGLGSNQPQHF	TGTGCCTGGAGAGCGAGTGGGGGACTGGGTAGCAATCAGCCCCAGCATTTT